The present T cell receptor beta chain was sequenced within a study of cytomegalovirus exposure and HLA in healthy donors. PCR employed 60 Vbeta and 13 Jbeta primers. Produced via immunoSEQ multiplex PCR; TCRdb's table is partial and in-frame only. The table has around 90,000 clones, around 67% seen once. As regards this clone: Antigen: not known.

General study points: According to a later analysis, donors in an Asian-associated ancestry cluster reportedly had fewer N-insertions than the roughly 640-donor mean.

The records omit this donor's CMV serostatus. Trimming cost V 1 base and J 4 bases; bases outside gene matches: 3. This CDR3 has 15 residues. Germline V gives CDR1 SGHRS, CDR2 YFSETQ. Sequencing was performed on PBMCs. The origin of this receptor is a human donor in good health. The rearrangement joins TRBV5-1 to TRBJ2-3; 10 nucleotides match TRBD2. The CDR3 here is CASSLTSGVPDTQYF. The DNA of the CDR3 is TGCGCCAGCAGCTTGACTAGCGGGGTCCCAGATACGCAGTATTTT.